The rows below give T cell receptor beta chains drawn from one sample of a study of T cells after yellow fever vaccination. From the 5' RACE reads, TCRdb called clonotypes with MiXCR, one entry per CDR3 protein. The data hold 450,000 to 650,000 distinct CDR3 sequences, with around a fifth observed a single time. The material sequenced was PBMCs, taken less than 25 days after the first yellow fever vaccination. These receptor sequences come from a man between 18 and 35 years old who received the YFV17D yellow fever vaccine. The CDR3 runs from the conserved cysteine through the conserved F or W. A D gene is named only where the DNA matches it firmly. The size entry is marked missing in some rows and otherwise reads once, few, many or a size class.

J | size | V | D | CDR3 | DNA
TRBJ2-2 | - | TRBV12-3/TRBV12-4 | - | CATGGGEAGELFF | TGTGCCACCGGAGGGGGTGAAGCCGGGGAGCTGTTTTTT
TRBJ2-7 | - | TRBV20-1 | - | CSAPRQGGSYEQYF | TGCAGTGCTCCACGCCAGGGAGGTTCCTACGAGCAGTACTTC
TRBJ1-4 | - | TRBV7-9 | TRBD1 | CASSGGDRVDEKLFF | TGTGCCAGCAGCGGCGGGGACAGGGTGGACGAAAAACTGTTTTTT
TRBJ2-1 | few | TRBV5-1 | - | CASSLTGTDNEQFF | TGCGCCAGCAGCTTGACCGGGACGGACAATGAGCAGTTCTTC
TRBJ1-2 | - | TRBV11-1 | - | CASSFGTARGSYGYTF | TGTGCCAGCAGCTTCGGGACCGCGAGGGGAAGCTATGGCTACACCTTC
TRBJ2-7 | few | TRBV5-1 | - | CASSPSGGNYEQYF | TGCGCCAGCAGCCCCTCTGGGGGGAACTACGAGCAGTACTTC
TRBJ2-2 | - | TRBV7-2 | TRBD1 | CASTNSGTGSGELFF | TGTGCCAGCACAAATTCCGGGACAGGTTCCGGGGAGCTGTTTTTT
TRBJ2-1 | - | TRBV5-1 | - | CASSLESGALYNEQFF | TGCGCCAGCAGCTTGGAGTCAGGGGCACTCTACAATGAGCAGTTCTTC
TRBJ2-7 | few | TRBV7-2 | TRBD2 | CASSSNSGGEQYF | TGTGCCAGCAGCTCCAATTCGGGGGGCGAGCAGTACTTC
TRBJ2-7 | - | TRBV7-8 | - | CASSSGTARSYEQYF | TGTGCCAGCAGCTCCGGGACGGCCAGATCCTACGAGCAGTACTTC
TRBJ2-3 | - | TRBV4-3 | - | CASSQDLGFITDTQYF | TGCGCCAGCAGCCAAGATCTGGGGTTTATCACAGATACGCAGTATTTT
TRBJ1-1 | - | TRBV24-1 | TRBD1 | CATSDAPGQGKGTAEAFF | TGTGCCACCAGTGACGCCCCCGGACAGGGTAAGGGTACGGCTGAAGCTTTCTTT
TRBJ2-1 | - | TRBV11-2 | TRBD1 | CASSLRLDRGLSEQFF | TGTGCCAGCAGCTTAAGGTTGGACAGGGGGCTTAGTGAGCAGTTCTTC
TRBJ2-1 | many | TRBV6-1 | TRBD2 | CASSPFGRGAQNNEQFF | TGTGCCAGCAGTCCCTTCGGGCGGGGGGCCCAAAACAATGAGCAGTTCTTC
TRBJ2-3 | - | TRBV5-6 | - | CASSLSLASTDTQYF | TGTGCCAGCAGCTTAAGTCTAGCTAGCACAGATACGCAGTATTTT
TRBJ2-5 | - | TRBV11-2 | TRBD2 | CASSIKRTSGGFQETQYF | TGTGCCAGCAGTATCAAGCGGACTAGCGGGGGATTCCAAGAGACCCAGTACTTC
TRBJ2-5 | - | TRBV5-1 | TRBD2 | CASSLTTAGGGETQYF | TGCGCCAGCAGCTTGACGACGGCGGGGGGCGGAGAGACCCAGTACTTC
TRBJ1-2 | - | TRBV4-2 | - | CASSQDNGGEYGYTF | TGTGCCAGCAGCCAGGATAATGGGGGGGAGTATGGCTACACCTTC
TRBJ2-5 | - | TRBV9 | TRBD1 | CASSLRTGGETQYF | TGTGCCAGCAGCTTACGGACAGGGGGAGAGACCCAGTACTTC
TRBJ2-7 | - | TRBV4-3 | - | CASSQAGDPEQYF | TGCGCCAGCAGCCAAGCGGGGGACCCTGAGCAGTACTTC
TRBJ1-1 | few | TRBV9 | TRBD1 | CASSTRDRINTEAFF | TGTGCCAGCAGCACTCGGGACAGAATTAACACTGAAGCTTTCTTT
TRBJ2-2 | - | TRBV6-1 | - | CASSEAPQTGELFF | TGTGCCAGCAGTGAAGCGCCTCAGACCGGGGAGCTGTTTTTT
TRBJ2-1 | - | TRBV30 | - | CAWNEGEQFF | TGTGCCTGGAACGAAGGGGAGCAGTTCTTC
TRBJ1-6 | - | TRBV28 | - | CASGKPSSPLHF | TGTGCCAGCGGTAAACCAAGTTCACCCCTCCACTTT
TRBJ1-1 | few | TRBV12-3/TRBV12-4 | - | CASRGRKNTEAFF | TGTGCCAGCAGAGGGCGGAAGAACACTGAAGCTTTCTTT
TRBJ1-1 | few | TRBV28 | - | CASITPRRSFF | TGTGCCAGCATTACCCCCCGGAGATCCTTCTTT
TRBJ2-3 | few | TRBV7-8 | TRBD1 | CASSPRDRPTADTQYF | TGTGCCAGCAGCCCCCGGGACAGACCAACGGCAGATACGCAGTATTTT